This entry features one TCR beta chain sequence. This sample is part of a study of shared clonotypes between healthy human individuals. The CDR3 spans 13 residues. Trimming took off 3 bases at V and 11 bases at J, with 11 bases between the two ends. The V gene's germline CDR1 is MDHEN and CDR2 SYDVKM. Sequencing used immunoSEQ multiplex PCR; TCRdb keeps in-frame clones, though not all of them. The sample has about 610,000 clones, more than 95% seen once. The source of this sequence is a woman aged 25 to 39 in good health. The sample comprised naive CD4+ T cells sorted from blood. Regarding subset: CD45RA+ positively selected. The genes are TRBV28 and TRBJ1-6; D not resolved. The CDR3 is CASSFWANTPLHF. The CDR3 DNA sequence: TGTGCCAGCAGTTTTTGGGCGAATACACCCCTCCACTTT.